The clone carrying this T cell receptor beta chain occurred many times. CDR3 size: 13 residues. The germline V gene has CDR1 SGHRS and CDR2 YFSETQ. Trimming removed 2 bases from V and 6 bases from J; junction bases left unmatched: 3. This sample was taken from a study of T cells after yellow fever vaccination. Researchers made TCR cDNA using 5'RACE template switching, and this step added a universal primer site and UMIs. TCRdb itself ran the 5' RACE reads through MiXCR, one entry per CDR3 protein. The data show fewer than 500,000 distinct CDR3 sequences, around 20% seen once. Source: PBMCs, taken before the yellow fever booster vaccination. The chain joins TRBV5-1 to TRBJ2-7, with TRBD1 identical over 9 bases. The clonotype originates from a man between 18 and 35 years old who received the YFV17D yellow fever vaccine. The DNA of the CDR3 is TGCGCCAGCAGCTTCTCGACAGGGGGCGAGCAGTACGTC. The encoded protein is CASSFSTGGEQYV.